These 14 T cell receptor beta chains were all obtained from the same sample, sequenced in a study of CD8+ T cells in alopecia areata. RNA extraction and reverse transcription yielded cDNA as sequencing template. Assay used: immunoSEQ multiplex PCR; TCRdb lists only in-frame clones, some missing. The sample shows roughly 250,000 clones, under 80% of them seen only once. Material: CD4+ T cells sorted from blood, obtained at week 0. The receptors come from a human donor with alopecia areata.

This chain joins TRBV7-9 and TRBJ2-5; the match to TRBD1 covers 7 bases. Trimming removed 1 base from V and 5 bases from J; junction bases left unmatched: 10. Germline V gives CDR1 SEHNR, CDR2 FQNEAQ (reference sequence). The CDR3 covers 16 residues. The CDR3 coding sequence is TGTGCCAGCAGCTTAGGTCGGACAGGTGGGGAGGAGACCCAGTACTTC. This encodes CASSLGRTGGEETQYF. Based on the CDR3 plus reference TRBV7-9 and TRBJ2-5, the full variable domain is DTGVSQNPRHKITKRGQNVTFRCDPISEHNRLYWYRQTLGQGPEFLTYFQNEAQLEKSRLLSDRFSAERPKGSFSTLEIQRTEQGDSAMYLCASSLGRTGGEETQYFGPGTRLLVL.

This chain links TRBV4-3 with TRBJ2-6, with D perhaps being TRBD1 or TRBD2 (6 bases each). Germline CDR1 is LGHNA and CDR2 is YSLEER. Trimming stripped 4 bases from V and 1 base from J, with 17 bases between. The CDR3 sequence is 18 residues long. The CDR3 bases are TGCGCCAGCAGCCTCCTAGGGGGGCCTTTGTCTGGGGCCAACGTCCTGACTTTC. Encoded protein: CASSLLGGPLSGANVLTF.

This rearrangement joins TRBV14 to TRBJ2-6; the D is unclear. In germline, CDR1 is SGHDN, CDR2 FVKESK. V gave up 1 base and J gave up 0 bases, with 4 bases separating them. This CDR3 contains 15 residues. The DNA for the CDR3 is TGTGCCAGCAGCCAAGGAGCCTCTGGGGCCAACGTCCTGACTTTC. It yields the protein CASSQGASGANVLTF.

This rearrangement joins TRBV30 to TRBJ2-7; no reliable D call. CDR1 is GTSNPN and CDR2 is SVGIG in the germline V gene (reference sequence). Trimming took 3 bases from V and 0 from J, leaving 6 bases between them. This CDR3 comprises 12 residues. CDR3 sequence: CAWRDRSYEQYF. The CDR3 DNA is TGTGCCTGGAGAGACCGCTCCTACGAGCAGTACTTC.

The rearrangement uses TRBV30 and TRBJ1-6; TRBD1 is a possible D gene (5 bases). The CDR3 has 14 residues. CDR1 GTSNPN and CDR2 SVGIG come from the germline V gene (reference sequence). The ends were cut back, 7 bases at V and 5 bases at J, with 15 bases in the middle. The CDR3 bases are TGTGCCTTAGTGGGGCAGGCAGATAATTCACCCCTCCACTTT. Its protein product is CALVGQADNSPLHF.

This chain uses TRBV2 with TRBJ2-1; TRBD2 matches 12 bases. The germline V gene encodes CDR1 SNHLY and CDR2 FYNNEI. V lost 7 bases, J lost 6 bases, and 4 bases stayed unmatched. The CDR3 consists of 14 residues. CDR3 amino acids: CASTGLAGPNEQFF. The CDR3 DNA sequence: TGTGCCAGCACTGGACTAGCGGGGCCCAATGAGCAGTTCTTC.

As to this clone: The same CDR3 can be traced to other DNA sequences in this sample. The V and J genes are TRBV29-1 and TRBJ1-2; possible D gene TRBD1, 5 bases. V was shortened by 4 bases and J by 5 bases, with 11 bases between the two germline ends. There are 12 residues in the CDR3. Per germline, CDR1 SQVTM and CDR2 ANQGSEA. The CDR3 DNA is TGCAGCGTTGCCGGGACGGTTTATGGCTACACCTTC. Translated, it gives CSVAGTVYGYTF.

This chain joins TRBV30 and TRBJ2-7; D is ambiguous. This CDR3 is built from 15 residues. The V and J ends lost 0 bases and 1 base respectively, with 13 bases between them. Germline values: CDR1 GTSNPN, CDR2 SVGIG (reference sequence). This CDR3 is CAWSVPYLGSYEQYF. The CDR3 DNA sequence: TGTGCCTGGAGTGTACCCTACTTGGGTTCCTACGAGCAGTACTTC. The full variable domain, rest sourced from reference TRBV30 and TRBJ2-7, is SQTIHQWPATLVQPVGSPLSLECTVEGTSNPNLYWYRQAAGRGLQLLFYSVGIGQISSEVPQNLSASRPQDRQFILSSKKLLLSDSGFYLCAWSVPYLGSYEQYFGPGTRLTVT.

The chain carries TRBV29-1 and TRBJ2-7; D remains unclear. Trimming took off 5 bases at V and 5 bases at J, with 13 bases between the two ends. CDR3 length: 12 residues. Germline lookup yields CDR1 SQVTM and CDR2 ANQGSEA. CDR3: CSVYVGSDEQYF. For the CDR3, the DNA is TGCAGCGTTTATGTAGGGTCGGACGAGCAGTACTTC.

CDR3 in amino acids: CASSPEGSSGTQYF. The CDR3 DNA sequence: TGTGCCAGCTCACCGGAAGGCAGCTCGGGGACCCAGTACTTC. The rearrangement joins TRBV18 to TRBJ2-5; D unclear. The V gene lost 3 bases and the J gene lost 7 bases, with 15 bases spanning the gap. This CDR3 spans 14 amino acids. Germline V gene lookup returns CDR1 KGHSH and CDR2 LQKENI.

The rearrangement uses TRBV10-3 and TRBJ2-3, with TRBD2 matching 7 bases. This CDR3 has 13 amino acids. Germline CDR1 is ENHRY and CDR2 is SYGVKD. Trimming cost V 11 bases and J 4 bases; bases outside gene matches: 9. This CDR3 is CAVQGTTSDTQYF. The CDR3 coding sequence is TGTGCCGTCCAAGGGACTACCTCAGATACGCAGTATTTT.

Notes on this clone: Within the sample, other DNA sequences also encode this same CDR3. The V call is TRBV5-4, the J call TRBJ2-5; D uncertain. The CDR3 spans 13 residues. Germline V CDR1 and CDR2: SGHNT, YYREEE (reference sequence). Trimming pared 0 bases from V and 3 bases from J, leaving 6 bases between. CDR3 region: CASSLVFEETQYF. The CDR3 DNA follows: TGTGCCAGCAGCTTGGTCTTTGAAGAGACCCAGTACTTC.

This clone showed up just a few times. The chain combines TRBV6-6 with TRBJ2-6; D not resolved. V lost 6 bases and J 2 bases, leaving 5 bases between the germline ends. Germline V gene sequence: CDR1 MNHNY, CDR2 SVGAGI (reference sequence). CDR3 length: 13 amino acids. The CDR3 loop reads CASSGPGANVLTF. CDR3 nucleotide sequence: TGTGCCAGCAGCGGCCCTGGGGCCAACGTCCTGACTTTC.

The chain employs TRBV2 and TRBJ1-6, with D possibly TRBD1 on 6 matching bases. Looked up from germline, CDR1 is SNHLY and CDR2 is FYNNEI. This CDR3 contains 14 residues. V lost 8 bases and J 8 bases, leaving 16 bases between the germline ends. CDR3 sequence: CASGRNRADSPLHF. The CDR3 DNA sequence: TGTGCCAGCGGTAGAAACAGGGCGGATTCACCCCTCCACTTT.